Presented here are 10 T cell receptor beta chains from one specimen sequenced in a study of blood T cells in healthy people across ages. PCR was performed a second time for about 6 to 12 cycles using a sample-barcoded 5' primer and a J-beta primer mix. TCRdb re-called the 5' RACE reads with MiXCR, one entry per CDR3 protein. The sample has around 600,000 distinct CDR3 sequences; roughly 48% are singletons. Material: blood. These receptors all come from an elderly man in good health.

The chain's CDR3 is CASSLGGLLANEQFF. The CDR3 bases are TGCGCCAGCAGCCTAGGCGGGCTACTAGCAAATGAGCAGTTCTTC. This sequence joins TRBV4-3 and TRBJ2-1, with a tentative D call TRBD2 (6 bases). Trimming cost V 4 bases and J 7 bases, with 17 bases left between them. The CDR3 is 15 amino acids. Germline CDR1 and CDR2: LGHNA and YSLEER.

The CDR3 DNA sequence: TGTGCCAGCAGCTTATCGCGTGGAACCGGGGTGGAGCAGTTCTTC. Its translation is CASSLSRGTGVEQFF. V is TRBV7-2 and J is TRBJ2-1, with D perhaps TRBD2 (5 bases). CDR1 and CDR2 from the germline V gene are SGHTA and FQGNSA. V lost 2 bases, J lost 10 bases, and 18 bases lay in between. The CDR3 loop spans 15 amino acids.

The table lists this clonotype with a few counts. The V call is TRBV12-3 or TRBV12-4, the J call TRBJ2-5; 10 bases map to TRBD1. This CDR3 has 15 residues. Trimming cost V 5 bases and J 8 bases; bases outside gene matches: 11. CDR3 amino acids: CASSRSGTGVHTQYF. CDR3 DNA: TGTGCCAGCAGTCGCTCCGGGACAGGGGTTCACACCCAGTACTTC.

The CDR3: CSVELAGGTYEQYF. The CDR3 DNA sequence: TGCAGCGTTGAACTGGCGGGAGGTACCTACGAGCAGTACTTC. The chain links TRBV29-1 to TRBJ2-7, with 8 bases matching TRBD2. The CDR3 contains 14 residues. In germline, CDR1 is SQVTM, CDR2 ANQGSEA. The V gene end was trimmed by 2 bases and the J gene end by 2 bases; junction bases not matched to a gene: 5.

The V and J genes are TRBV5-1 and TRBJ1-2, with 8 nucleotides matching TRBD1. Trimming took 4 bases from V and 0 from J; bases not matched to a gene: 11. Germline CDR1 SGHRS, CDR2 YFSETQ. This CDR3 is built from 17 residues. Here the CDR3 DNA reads TGCGCCAGCAGCCCCGGGGACAGGACTCCTACTAACTATGGCTACACCTTC. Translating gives CASSPGDRTPTNYGYTF.

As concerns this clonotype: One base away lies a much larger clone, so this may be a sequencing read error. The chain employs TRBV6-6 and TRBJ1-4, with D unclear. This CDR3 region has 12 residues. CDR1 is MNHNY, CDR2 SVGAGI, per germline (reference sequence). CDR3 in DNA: TGTGCCAGCATTTACTCGACCGAAAAACTGTTTTTT. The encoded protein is CASIYSTEKLFF.

The CDR3 bases are TGCAGTGCTGTCCAATATAGCAATCAGCCCCAGCATTTT. It yields the protein CSAVQYSNQPQHF. The V gene is TRBV20-1, the J gene TRBJ1-5; no clear D. Germline CDR1 reads DFQATT; CDR2 reads SNEGSKA (reference sequence). V was clipped by 5 bases and J by 0 bases, with 8 bases between them. CDR3 length equals 13 residues.

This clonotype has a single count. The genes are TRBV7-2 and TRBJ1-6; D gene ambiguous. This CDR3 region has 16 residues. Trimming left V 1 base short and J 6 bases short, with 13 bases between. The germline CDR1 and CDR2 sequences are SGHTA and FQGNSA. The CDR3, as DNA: TGTGCCAGCAGCTTAGACGGTTTAAGGACTAATTCACCCCTCCACTTT. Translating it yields CASSLDGLRTNSPLHF. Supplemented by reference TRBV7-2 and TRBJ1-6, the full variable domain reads GAGVSQSPSNKVTEKGKDVELRCDPISGHTALYWYRQSLGQGLEFLIYFQGNSAPDKSGLPSDRFSAERTGGSVSTLTIQRTQQEDSAVYLCASSLDGLRTNSPLHFGNGTRLTVT.

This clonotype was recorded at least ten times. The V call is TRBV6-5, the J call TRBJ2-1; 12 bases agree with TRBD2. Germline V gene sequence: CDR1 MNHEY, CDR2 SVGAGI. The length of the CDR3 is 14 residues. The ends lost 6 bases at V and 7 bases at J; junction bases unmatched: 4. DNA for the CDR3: TGTGCCAGCAGAGGGACTAGCGGGCGTAATGAGCAGTTCTTC. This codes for CASRGTSGRNEQFF.

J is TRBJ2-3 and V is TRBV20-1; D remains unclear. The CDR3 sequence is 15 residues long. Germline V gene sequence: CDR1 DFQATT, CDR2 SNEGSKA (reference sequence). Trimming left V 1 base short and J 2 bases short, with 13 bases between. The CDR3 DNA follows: TGCAGTGCTAGAGTTGGGGTAGCTCTCACAGATACGCAGTATTTT. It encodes CSARVGVALTDTQYF.